This T cell receptor beta chain was identified during a study of OX40 agonist ivuxolimab in advanced cancers. On the study more broadly: Patients were treated with intravenous ivuxolimab, dosed at 0.01 to 10 mg/kg and infused every 2 weeks. Dose-escalation cases comprised hepatocellular carcinoma, melanoma, renal cell or head and neck cancer. General study findings and limits: Normalized T-cell clonal expansion was also low in a subset of nonresponders.

V lost 6 bases to trimming and J lost 0 bases; unmatched junction nucleotides: 8. CDR1 and CDR2 (germline): MNHEY, SVGAGI. The CDR3 runs to 15 residues. Repertoires were generated with immunoSEQ multiplex PCR, while TCRdb's copy carries only in-frame clones and drops some. The sample consists of about 64,000 clones, 91% of them appearing once. Points on this clone: What it binds is not known.

Exclusion applied to patients with autoimmune disease history or systemic immunosuppression. The sample in question was CD4+ or CD8+ T cells sorted from blood, obtained in a trial of the OX40 agonist ivuxolimab. J is TRBJ2-7 and V is TRBV6-5; 7 nucleotides agree with TRBD1. The receptor was isolated from an adult with an advanced solid tumor such as melanoma, head and neck, liver or kidney cancer. The DNA for the CDR3 is TGTGCCAGCAGGCAAGCCGGGACAGTCTCCTACGAGCAGTACTTC. The encoded protein is CASRQAGTVSYEQYF.